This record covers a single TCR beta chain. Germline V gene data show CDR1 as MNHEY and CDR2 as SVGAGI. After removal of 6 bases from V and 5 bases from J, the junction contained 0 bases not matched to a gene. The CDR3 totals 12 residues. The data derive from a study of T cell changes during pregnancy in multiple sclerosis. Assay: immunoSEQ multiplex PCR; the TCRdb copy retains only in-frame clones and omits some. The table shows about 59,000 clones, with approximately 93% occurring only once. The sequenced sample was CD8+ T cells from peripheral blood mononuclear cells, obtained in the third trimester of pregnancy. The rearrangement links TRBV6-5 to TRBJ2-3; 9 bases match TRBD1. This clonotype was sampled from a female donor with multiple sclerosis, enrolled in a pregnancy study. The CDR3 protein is CASRTGGDTQYF. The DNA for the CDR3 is TGTGCCAGCAGGACAGGGGGAGATACGCAGTATTTT.